The present entry profiles one TCR beta chain with its context. Its specificity is unknown. This entry belongs to a study of cytomegalovirus exposure and HLA in healthy donors. Points from the study as a whole: TCR beta chains associated with HLA were, in a later analysis, more clonally expanded than equally common others.

CDR1 and CDR2 (germline): SGHRS, YFSETQ. The CDR3 is 15 residues long. With V trimmed by 0 bases and J by 2 bases, 3 bases remained unmatched. Primers: 60 Vbeta forward and 13 Jbeta reverse. TCRdb's table, derived via immunoSEQ multiplex PCR, lists solely in-frame clones and lacks some. The sample lists approximately 130,000 clones; about 80% were seen once. The sequenced sample was PBMCs. This clonotype was obtained from a man aged 30-40 years in good health and CMV-seronegative. The J gene is TRBJ2-5, the V gene TRBV5-1, with 8 bases that match TRBD1. The CDR3 nucleotides are TGCGCCAGCAGCTTGGTTAACAGGGGGCAAGAGACCCAGTACTTC. Translation: CASSLVNRGQETQYF.